The clone carrying this TCR beta chain was counted many times. With 4 bases clipped from V and 2 bases from J, the junction kept 4 bases outside the gene matches. CDR3 length equals 15 residues. The V gene's germline CDR1 is SGHVS and CDR2 FNYEAQ. This entry is derived from a study of prognosis after radiotherapy for stage I lung cancer. Genomic DNA was the source, and TCR beta CDR3 was amplified from it by two-round multiplex PCR. First-round PCR used primers specific to each TRBV and TRBJ gene. TCRdb re-called the multiplex PCR reads with MiXCR, one entry per CDR3 protein. The sample holds roughly 26,000 distinct CDR3 sequences, around 32% seen once. Node-negative disease was confirmed in all patients by CT and PET/CT, with no prior chemotherapy, radiotherapy or other malignancies.

This receptor was taken from a donor over 45 with non-small cell lung cancer. The sample consisted of PBMCs, taken before or after stereotactic body radiation therapy (not recorded which). J is TRBJ2-1 and V is TRBV7-6, with 8 bases identical to TRBD1. CDR3 loop: CASSSGQGTYNEQFF. The CDR3 nucleotides read TGTGCCAGCAGCTCCGGACAGGGCACCTACAATGAGCAGTTCTTC.